Sequencing of this T cell receptor beta chain was carried out in a study of vaccination and CD4 T cells after COVID-19. About the study: Once diagnosed, patients had post-COVID samples drawn a median approximately 100 days later (range 35 to 161).

As regards this clonotype: The target antigen is unknown.

Treatment denoted: approximately 10-day PBMC culture with coronavirus spike peptide pools or control peptides (ViraFEST assay). The CDR3 has 12 residues. Looked up from germline, CDR1 is DFQATT and CDR2 is SNEGSKA (reference sequence). V dropped 0 bases and J dropped 11 bases, with 13 bases sitting between them. The Oncomine TCR Beta short-read assay sequenced DNA from cultured CD4+ T cells. TCRdb reprocessed the PCR reads via MiXCR and lists one record per CDR3 protein. The sample gives approximately 10,000 distinct CDR3 sequences, roughly three quarters of which show up once; about 13% is in the top ten.

Sequenced: CD4+ T cells from blood, cultured in vitro. This TCR came from a human donor who had recovered from COVID-19. V gene TRBV20-1 combines with J gene TRBJ1-1, with D uncertain. The CDR3 is CSARDVGMEAFF. The CDR3 DNA sequence: TGCAGTGCTAGAGACGTCGGAATGGAGGCTTTCTTT.